This TCR beta chain was sequenced in a study of blood T cells in healthy people across ages. Trimming took 8 bases from V and 6 from J; bases not matched to a gene: 12. The germline CDR1 and CDR2 sequences are MNHEY and SVGEGT. The CDR3 runs to 15 residues. A second about 6 to 11 cycle PCR used barcoded and J-beta primers. TCRdb called the 5' RACE reads again in MiXCR, with one record for every CDR3 protein. The repertoire holds hundreds of thousands of distinct CDR3 sequences, with more than 25% as singletons. The source material was blood. The clonotype was recovered from a woman older than 75 in good health. The J gene is TRBJ2-7, the V gene TRBV6-2 or TRBV6-3, with 11 positions matching TRBD1. Written as DNA, the CDR3 is TGTGCCAGCTCTATTCACCGGGACAGGGGGTCCGAGCAGTACTTC. As protein: CASSIHRDRGSEQYF.